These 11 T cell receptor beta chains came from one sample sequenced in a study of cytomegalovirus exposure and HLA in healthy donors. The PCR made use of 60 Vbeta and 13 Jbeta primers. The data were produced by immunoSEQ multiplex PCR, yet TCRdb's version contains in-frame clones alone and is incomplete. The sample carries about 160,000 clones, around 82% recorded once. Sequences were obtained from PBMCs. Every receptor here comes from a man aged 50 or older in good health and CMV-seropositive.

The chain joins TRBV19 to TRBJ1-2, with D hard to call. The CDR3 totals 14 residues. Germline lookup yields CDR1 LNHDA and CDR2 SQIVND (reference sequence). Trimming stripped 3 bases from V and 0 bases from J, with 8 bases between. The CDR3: CASSIRPPNYGYTF. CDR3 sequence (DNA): TGTGCCAGTAGTATTCGTCCCCCTAACTATGGCTACACCTTC. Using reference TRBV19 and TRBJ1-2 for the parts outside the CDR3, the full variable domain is DGGITQSPKYLFRKEGQNVTLSCEQNLNHDAMYWYRQDPGQGLRLIYYSQIVNDFQKGDIAEGYSVSREKKESFPLTVTSAQKNPTAFYLCASSIRPPNYGYTFGSGTRLTVV.

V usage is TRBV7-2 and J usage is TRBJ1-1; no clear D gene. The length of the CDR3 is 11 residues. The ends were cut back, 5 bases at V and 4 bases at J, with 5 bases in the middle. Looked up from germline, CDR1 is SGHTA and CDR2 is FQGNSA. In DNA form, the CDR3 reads TGTGCCAGCAGCCCAATCACTGAAGCTTTCTTT. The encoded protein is CASSPITEAFF.

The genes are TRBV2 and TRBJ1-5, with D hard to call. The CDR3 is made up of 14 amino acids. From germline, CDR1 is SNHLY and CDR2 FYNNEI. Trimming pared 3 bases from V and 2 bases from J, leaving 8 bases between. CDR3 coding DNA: TGTGCCAGCAGTGAGTCGGGTCGCAATCAGCCCCAGCATTTT. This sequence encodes CASSESGRNQPQHF.

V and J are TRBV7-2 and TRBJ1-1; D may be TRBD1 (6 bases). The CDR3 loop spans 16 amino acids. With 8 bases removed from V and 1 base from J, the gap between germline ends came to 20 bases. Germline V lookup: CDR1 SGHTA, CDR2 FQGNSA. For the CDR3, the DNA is TGTGCCAGCGGAACCGGGACACCTGGGTGGAACACTGAAGCTTTCTTT. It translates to CASGTGTPGWNTEAFF.

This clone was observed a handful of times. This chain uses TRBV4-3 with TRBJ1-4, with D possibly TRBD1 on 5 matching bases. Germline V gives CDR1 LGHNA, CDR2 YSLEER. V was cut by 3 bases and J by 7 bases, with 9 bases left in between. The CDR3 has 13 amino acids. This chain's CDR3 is CASSQQGVEKLFF. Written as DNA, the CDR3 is TGCGCCAGCAGCCAGCAAGGGGTTGAAAAACTGTTTTTT.

The CDR3 sequence: CASSLAQGNTEAFF. CDR3 sequence (DNA): TGTGCCAGCAGCTTAGCCCAGGGTAACACTGAAGCTTTCTTT. The rearrangement joins TRBV11-2 to TRBJ1-1, with a possible D match to TRBD1 (5 bases). V lost 1 base and J lost 2, with 8 bases in between. Germline V gene lookup returns CDR1 SGHAT and CDR2 FQNNGV. This CDR3 has 14 amino acids.

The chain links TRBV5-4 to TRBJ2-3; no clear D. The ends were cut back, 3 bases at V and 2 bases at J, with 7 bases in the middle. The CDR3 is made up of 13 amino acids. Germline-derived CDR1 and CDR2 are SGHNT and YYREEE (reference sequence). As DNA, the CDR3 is TGTGCCAGCAGCTGGCTCCCCACAGATACGCAGTATTTT. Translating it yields CASSWLPTDTQYF.

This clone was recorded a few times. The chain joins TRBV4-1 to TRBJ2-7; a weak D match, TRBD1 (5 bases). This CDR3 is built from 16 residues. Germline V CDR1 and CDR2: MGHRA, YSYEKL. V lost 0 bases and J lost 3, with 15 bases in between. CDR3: CASSQDQNTRDYEQYF. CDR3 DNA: TGCGCCAGCAGCCAAGATCAGAACACCAGGGACTACGAGCAGTACTTC.

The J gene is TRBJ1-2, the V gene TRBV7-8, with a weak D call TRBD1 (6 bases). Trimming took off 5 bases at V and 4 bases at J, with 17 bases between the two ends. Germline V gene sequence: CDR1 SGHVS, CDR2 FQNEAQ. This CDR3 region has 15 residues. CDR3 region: CASSLGVGGVYGYTF. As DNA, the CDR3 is TGTGCCAGCAGCCTCGGAGTAGGGGGAGTCTATGGCTACACCTTC.

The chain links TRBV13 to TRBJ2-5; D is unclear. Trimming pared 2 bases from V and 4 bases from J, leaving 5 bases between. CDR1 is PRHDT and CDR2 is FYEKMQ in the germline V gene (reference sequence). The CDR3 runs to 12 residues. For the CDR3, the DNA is TGTGCCAGCAGCTTACTAACAGAGACCCAGTACTTC. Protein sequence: CASSLLTETQYF.

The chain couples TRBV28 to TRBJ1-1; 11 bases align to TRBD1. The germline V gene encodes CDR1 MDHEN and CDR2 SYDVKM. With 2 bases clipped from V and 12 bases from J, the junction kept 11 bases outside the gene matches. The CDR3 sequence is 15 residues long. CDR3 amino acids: CASSLTGQGDLRTFF. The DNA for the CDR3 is TGTGCCAGCAGTTTAACGGGACAGGGGGATCTACGGACTTTCTTT.